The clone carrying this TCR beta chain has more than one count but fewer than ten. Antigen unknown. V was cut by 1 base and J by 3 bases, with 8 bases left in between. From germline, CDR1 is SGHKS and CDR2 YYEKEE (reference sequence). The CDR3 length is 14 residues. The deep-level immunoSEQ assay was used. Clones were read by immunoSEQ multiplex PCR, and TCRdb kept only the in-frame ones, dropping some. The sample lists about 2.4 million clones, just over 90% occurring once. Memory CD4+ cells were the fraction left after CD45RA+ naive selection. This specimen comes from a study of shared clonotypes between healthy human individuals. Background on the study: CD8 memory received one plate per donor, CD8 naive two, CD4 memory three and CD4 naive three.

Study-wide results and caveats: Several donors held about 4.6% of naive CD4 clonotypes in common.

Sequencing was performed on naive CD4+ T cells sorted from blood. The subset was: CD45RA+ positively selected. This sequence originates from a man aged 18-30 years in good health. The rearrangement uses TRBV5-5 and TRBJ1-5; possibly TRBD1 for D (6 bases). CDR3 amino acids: CASSLTGTNQPQHF. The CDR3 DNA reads TGTGCCAGCAGCTTGACAGGGACCAATCAGCCCCAGCATTTT.